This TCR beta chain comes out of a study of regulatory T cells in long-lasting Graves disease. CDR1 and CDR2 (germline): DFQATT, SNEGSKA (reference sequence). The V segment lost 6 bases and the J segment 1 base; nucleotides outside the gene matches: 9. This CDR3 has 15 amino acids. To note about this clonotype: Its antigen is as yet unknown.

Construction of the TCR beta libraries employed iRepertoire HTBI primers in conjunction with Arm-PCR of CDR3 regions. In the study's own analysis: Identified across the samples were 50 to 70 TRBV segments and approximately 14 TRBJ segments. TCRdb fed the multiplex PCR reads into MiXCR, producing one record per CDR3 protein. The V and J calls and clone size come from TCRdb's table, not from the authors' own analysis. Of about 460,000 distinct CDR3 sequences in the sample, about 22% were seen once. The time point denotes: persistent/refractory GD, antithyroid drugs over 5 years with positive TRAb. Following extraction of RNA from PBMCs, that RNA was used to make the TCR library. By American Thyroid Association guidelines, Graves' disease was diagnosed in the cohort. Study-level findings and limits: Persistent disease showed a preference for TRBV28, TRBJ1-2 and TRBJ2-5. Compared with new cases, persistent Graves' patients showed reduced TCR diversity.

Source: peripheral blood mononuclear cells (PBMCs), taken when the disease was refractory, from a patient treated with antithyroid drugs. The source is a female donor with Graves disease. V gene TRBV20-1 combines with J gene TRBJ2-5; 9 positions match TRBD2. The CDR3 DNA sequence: TGCAGTGCCGCAATGGCGGGGGGGCTCCAAGAGACCCAGTACTTC. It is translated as CSAAMAGGLQETQYF.